The present entry profiles one TCR beta chain with its context. The data derive from a study of monozygotic twins with inflammatory bowel disease. TCRdb re-called the 5' RACE reads and catalogs CDR3 proteins one per entry, DNA excluded. The sample totals some 400,000 distinct CDR3 sequences; its top ten clones hold about 2.2%. Per the germline V gene, CDR1 is SGHRS and CDR2 is YFSETQ. This CDR3 is built from 16 residues. This sequence was found in a human donor with ulcerative colitis or Crohn's disease, or a healthy co-twin of an affected twin (not recorded which). The sample taken for sequencing was blood. The chain joins TRBV5-1 to TRBJ2-7; TCRdb outputs TRBD2, but without DNA this stays unchecked. The CDR3 region is CASSSGLAVVRYEQYF.